This passage covers 5 T cell receptor beta chains from one sample sequenced in a study of T cell clonotyping in hematopoietic cell transplantation. Data came from immunoSEQ multiplex PCR; TCRdb stores just in-frame clones and leaves some out. The sample holds 13,000 or so clones, over 85% seen once. This sample comprised PBMCs, obtained 100 days after allogeneic stem cell transplant. Receptor source: a female patient aged 50-59 years who had an allogeneic stem cell transplant from an unrelated donor, so the T cells may come from the graft donor. Some clones in this sample may be carry-over from other donors' samples.

The chain has TRBV19 and TRBJ1-2; 9 bases are shared with TRBD1. Germline-derived CDR1 and CDR2 are LNHDA and SQIVND (reference sequence). Trimming removed 9 bases from V and 3 bases from J; junction bases left unmatched: 11. CDR3 length: 15 residues. This CDR3 is CASQHRGLPHYGYTF. CDR3 in DNA: TGTGCCAGCCAACACAGGGGGCTACCCCACTATGGCTACACCTTC.

J is TRBJ2-5 and V is TRBV5-4; no clear D gene. Trimming shortened V by 3 bases and J by 5 bases, and 11 bases separated the two germline ends. The CDR3 runs to 13 residues. Germline CDR1 reads SGHNT; CDR2 reads YYREEE (reference sequence). CDR3 protein: CASSSEERETQYF. CDR3 bases: TGTGCCAGCAGCTCAGAAGAGAGGGAGACCCAGTACTTC.

The chain employs TRBV15 and TRBJ1-1; TRBD1 might be the D (5 bases). This CDR3 has 13 amino acids. V was cut by 0 bases and J by 7 bases, with 9 bases left in between. Germline V gives CDR1 LNHNV, CDR2 YYDKDF (reference sequence). The CDR3 is CATSREPGLEAFF. The CDR3 DNA is TGTGCCACCAGCAGAGAACCGGGACTTGAAGCTTTCTTT.

The chain combines TRBV28 with TRBJ1-3; D uncertain. This CDR3 is 15 amino acids long. The ends were cut back, 2 bases at V and 0 bases at J, with 8 bases in the middle. Germline values: CDR1 MDHEN, CDR2 SYDVKM. Written as DNA, the CDR3 is TGTGCCAGCAGTTTACTGGACTACTCTGGAAACACCATATATTTT. Translation gives CASSLLDYSGNTIYF.

The chain combines TRBV9 with TRBJ2-7, with 7 bases lining up with TRBD2. Germline V gene lookup returns CDR1 SGDLS and CDR2 YYNGEE. This CDR3 is built from 14 residues. With V trimmed by 3 bases and J by 5 bases, 8 bases remained unmatched. CDR3 in amino acids: CASSDPRGGNEQYF. DNA for the CDR3: TGTGCCAGCAGCGATCCTAGGGGAGGGAACGAGCAGTACTTC.